Below, one TCR beta chain is given with its context. The sample contains more than one DNA sequence encoding this CDR3. Profiled with immunoSEQ multiplex PCR; TCRdb holds only in-frame clones, not every one. In the table there are 95,000 or so clones, more than 80% of which are singletons. This entry is derived from a study of blood T cell repertoires in COVID-19. About the study: PBMCs, B-cell-depleted T cells, or T cells were the source of the cDNA or gDNA that made up the material.

The CDR3 covers 13 residues. With V trimmed by 5 bases and J by 3 bases, 4 bases remained unmatched. The chain combines TRBV12-3 or TRBV12-4 with TRBJ2-7, with 7 bases matching TRBD1. The source is a human donor in a cohort sampled during active COVID-19. The sequencing sample was made of peripheral blood. CDR3 bases: TGTGCCAGCAGTCGAAACAGGGGCTACGAGCAGTACTTC. Its protein is CASSRNRGYEQYF.